The entry that follows covers one T cell receptor beta chain sequence. This clone's antigen is unknown. No qualities accompany the bases; no much larger clone lies one base away. This sample is part of a study of T cell repertoires in cytomegalovirus infection (dated by TCRdb to 2018 to 2020). Regarding the study in general: The peptide stimulations were aimed at well-studied HLA-B-restricted epitopes as well as recently identified HLA-C-restricted CMV epitopes, whose presentation resists viral immunomodulation. The HLA type of each donor mattered for the analysis, because public TCR beta signatures pointed to carriage of CMV infection along with the matching HLA type. Results the study describes overall, beyond this receptor: Cumulative frequency of public TCR beta family members discriminated carriers of CMV infection plus the relevant HLA type in this cohort and an independent approximately 370-donor cohort. In the ex vivo response, HLA-C-restricted CMV-specific TCR beta clonotypes were dominant, and in two of eight donors the single most frequent clonotype came from this HLA-C-restricted group.

The sample's treatment or condition label, in plain terms: in vitro stimulation with specific CMV peptide epitopes to enrich CMV-specific T cells. The sequencer was an Illumina HiSeq 1500. The raw public data were reprocessed by TCRdb itself: fastp quality trimming at Q25, MiXCR clonotype calling, in-frame beta chains only. Merged by CDR3 protein, the rows form single entries marked with the most common genes and DNA. The sample records under 350,000 distinct CDR3 sequences, 22% of which are singletons. Roughly 20% of the sample comes from the top ten. The germline V gene provides CDR1 SGHVS and CDR2 FQNEAQ. Clipping removes 5 bases from V and 7 bases from J, with 6 as the unmatched junction base count. The CDR3 measures 15 amino acids from cysteine to phenylalanine. Of the read, only the CDR3 DNA is kept; its 45 bases are in frame from base 1.

The sequence joins TRBV7-8 to TRBJ1-6, with 9 middle bases fitting TRBD1. The source material was cultured PBMCs, sampled from culture after CMV antigen stimulation. The TCR originated in a human donor in good health (CMV status not recorded). Some clones in this sample may be carry-over from other donors' samples. The CDR3 has the sequence CASSSHRGPNSPLHF. The DNA is TGTGCCAGCAGCAGCCACAGGGGGCCAAATTCACCCCTCCACTTT.